This TCR beta chain was captured by sequencing in a study of shared clonotypes between healthy human individuals. V was trimmed by 4 bases and J by 4 bases, leaving 11 bases between them. This CDR3 spans 13 amino acids. The germline CDR1 and CDR2 sequences are SGHRS and YFSETQ. Study observations and caveats: Several donors had about 5.1% of their naive CD4 clonotypes in common.

Generated by immunoSEQ multiplex PCR, the TCRdb table keeps only in-frame clones and is missing some. In the table there are about 2.4 million clones, 90% to 95% of which are singletons. Partitioning of CD4+ cells yielded a CD45RA+ naive subset and a CD45RA-negative memory subset. Note on this clone: Its target is not known.

The source of this sequence is a young man in good health. Some clones in this sample may be carry-over from other donors' samples. Sequencing used naive CD4+ T cells from PBMCs. The subset: CD45RA+ positively selected. The chain is built from TRBV5-1 and TRBJ2-5; no clear D gene. The CDR3 DNA is TGCGCCAGCAGCGCTGGGGTCGGAGAGACCCAGTACTTC. Amino acids: CASSAGVGETQYF. The full variable domain, with the rest looked up from reference TRBV5-1 and TRBJ2-5, is KAGVTQTPRYLIKTRGQQVTLSCSPISGHRSVSWYQQTPGQGLQFLFEYFSETQRNKGNFPGRFSGRQFSNSRSEMNVSTLELGDSALYLCASSAGVGETQYFGPGTRLLVL.